These 18 T cell receptor beta chains originate from one sample sequenced in a study of CD4 T cells in relation to SARS-CoV-2 and coronaviruses. Before the COVID-19 pandemic, during about 2010-2019, CD4+ T cells were taken from unexposed donors. The cells were cultured for over eight days before CD4+ T cells were isolated. TCRdb keeps only in-frame clones here, not all; method: immunoSEQ multiplex PCR. The sample shows 25,000 to 30,000 clones, about 79% of them seen only once. These receptors lack a known antigen. Sequencing was performed on CD4+ T cells from PBMCs, cultured in vitro. These receptors came from a human donor in good health.

The chain combines TRBV29-1 with TRBJ1-2, with 11 positions matching TRBD1. With V trimmed by 6 bases and J by 3 bases, 3 bases remained unmatched. This CDR3 comprises 13 residues. Germline V CDR1 and CDR2: SQVTM, ANQGSEA. The chain's CDR3 is CSVGQGAYYGYTF. CDR3 DNA: TGCAGCGTCGGACAGGGGGCTTACTATGGCTACACCTTC.

The chain links TRBV19 to TRBJ1-2, with 8 positions matching TRBD1. The ends lost 4 bases at V and 4 bases at J; junction bases unmatched: 2. From germline, CDR1 is LNHDA and CDR2 SQIVND (reference sequence). This CDR3 is 13 amino acids long. The CDR3, as DNA: TGTGCCAGTAGTAGCGGACAGGGCTATGGCTACACCTTC. Protein sequence: CASSSGQGYGYTF.

For the CDR3, the DNA is TGTGCCAGCAGCCCTGGGGACAGGCCCACTGAAGCTTTCTTT. Residues: CASSPGDRPTEAFF. The gene calls are TRBV28 and TRBJ1-1; 8 positions agree with TRBD1. J gave up 4 bases and V 6 bases, and 7 bases lay outside the gene matches. Germline V gives CDR1 MDHEN, CDR2 SYDVKM. The CDR3 is 14 amino acids.

CDR3 sequence: CASSFGVGVSGYTF. The CDR3 DNA reads as TGTGCCAGCAGTTTTGGGGTCGGGGTCTCTGGCTACACCTTC. The J gene is TRBJ1-2, the V gene TRBV27; D remains ambiguous. V gave up 3 bases and J gave up 7 bases, with 15 bases separating them. The length of the CDR3 is 14 residues. Germline values: CDR1 MNHEY, CDR2 SMNVEV (reference sequence).

The V call is TRBV20-1, the J call TRBJ2-5; 9 bases line up with TRBD2. This CDR3 region has 15 residues. J lost 1 base, V lost 3 bases, and 6 bases had no gene match. Looked up from germline, CDR1 is DFQATT and CDR2 is SNEGSKA (reference sequence). CDR3 loop: CSASKSGGSQETQYF. CDR3 DNA: TGCAGTGCTAGTAAGAGCGGGGGGAGCCAAGAGACCCAGTACTTC.

CDR3 residues: CASSLDHAAEQFF. In DNA form, the CDR3 reads TGTGCCAGCAGCTTAGACCATGCGGCTGAGCAGTTCTTC. V gene TRBV7-2 combines with J gene TRBJ2-1, with D hard to call. The CDR3 runs 13 residues. The germline gives CDR1 SGHTA, CDR2 FQGNSA. Trimming left V 1 base short and J 9 bases short, with 10 bases between.

This clone was seen a few times. V and J are TRBV29-1 and TRBJ2-7; D unresolved. This CDR3 contains 12 residues. Germline assignment: CDR1 SQVTM and CDR2 ANQGSEA. V was trimmed by 3 bases and J by 3 bases, leaving 9 bases between them. The CDR3 nucleotides are TGCAGCGTTGAGCTTTGGAACTACGAGCAGTACTTC. As protein: CSVELWNYEQYF.

This clone was seen only a few times. The chain couples TRBV9 to TRBJ1-3; D not resolved. The CDR3 sequence is 15 residues long. V shed 4 bases and J shed 0 bases, with 11 bases lying between them. CDR1 is SGDLS and CDR2 is YYNGEE in the germline V gene. CDR3 coding DNA: TGTGCCAGCAGCCCAGCCCCTGCCTCTGGAAACACCATATATTTT. The encoded protein is CASSPAPASGNTIYF.

CDR3 amino acids: CASNFRGTEAFF. In DNA form, the CDR3 reads TGTGCCAGCAACTTCAGGGGGACTGAAGCTTTCTTT. The chain joins TRBV12-3 or TRBV12-4 to TRBJ1-1; 7 positions agree with TRBD1. V shed 7 bases, J shed 5 bases, and the junction held 4 bases outside the gene matches. The length of the CDR3 is 12 residues.

This clone has just one count. The chain uses TRBV7-9 and TRBJ1-1; D is unclear. Per germline, CDR1 SEHNR and CDR2 FQNEAQ (reference sequence). V lost 1 base and J lost 1, with 10 bases in between. The CDR3 spans 15 residues. The CDR3 DNA reads as TGTGCCAGCAGCTTAGGGGGTACCTCGAACACTGAAGCTTTCTTT. Its translation is CASSLGGTSNTEAFF.

The CDR3 protein is CASSQAGARNEKLFF. The CDR3 region has the DNA TGTGCCAGCAGCCAAGCGGGGGCCCGTAATGAAAAACTGTTTTTT. The genes are TRBV3-1 (or the pseudogene TRBV3-2) and TRBJ1-4; tentative D call: TRBD1 (6 bases). Trimming removed 1 base at V and 4 bases at J, with 10 bases between. The CDR3 contains 15 residues. Germline-derived CDR1 and CDR2 are LGHDT and YNNKEL (reference sequence).

The genes are TRBV27 and TRBJ1-2, with TRBD1 matching 9 bases. CDR1 and CDR2 (germline): MNHEY, SMNVEV (reference sequence). The V gene end was trimmed by 7 bases and the J gene end by 4 bases; junction bases not matched to a gene: 7. CDR3 length: 14 residues. This CDR3 is CASKLTGGAYGYTF. The CDR3 nucleotides are TGTGCCAGCAAGTTGACAGGGGGTGCCTATGGCTACACCTTC.

The chain recombines TRBV24-1 with TRBJ1-3; D remains unclear. V gave up 12 bases and J gave up 1 base, with 27 bases separating them. The CDR3 totals 18 residues. Germline CDR1 KGHDR, CDR2 SFDVKD. The CDR3 reads CASTVVPGIMGSGNTIYF. Written as DNA, the CDR3 is TGTGCCTCCACGGTGGTTCCTGGGATTATGGGTTCTGGAAACACCATATATTTT.

This clone was detected a few times. V and J are TRBV4-3 and TRBJ1-2; D possibly corresponds to TRBD1 (6 bases). V shed 0 bases and J shed 5 bases, with 19 bases lying between them. Germline V CDR1 and CDR2: LGHNA, YSLEER. The CDR3 is made up of 17 amino acids. The CDR3 reads CASSQDSLGRGSYGYTF. CDR3 nucleotides: TGCGCCAGCAGCCAAGATTCCCTGGGCAGGGGAAGTTATGGCTACACCTTC.

This chain connects TRBV7-2 to TRBJ2-3; D might be TRBD1 (6 bases). V was shortened by 1 base and J by 6 bases, with 8 bases between the two germline ends. The CDR3 has 13 residues. Germline V gene data show CDR1 as SGHTA and CDR2 as FQGNSA. As DNA, the CDR3 is TGTGCCAGCAGCTTAGGCAGGGGCGATACGCAGTATTTT. Its translation: CASSLGRGDTQYF.

The chain is built from TRBV5-8 and TRBJ1-2; 7 bases fit TRBD1. CDR3 length equals 14 residues. V gave up 2 bases and J gave up 3 bases; unmatched junction bases: 4. The germline CDR1 and CDR2 sequences are SGHTS and YDEGEE. The CDR3 DNA is TGTGCCAGCAGCTTCTGGCAGGGGGACTATGGCTACACCTTC. Its translation is CASSFWQGDYGYTF.

The rearrangement uses TRBV18 and TRBJ2-7; 7 nucleotides match TRBD2. With V trimmed by 5 bases and J by 2 bases, 3 bases remained unmatched. Germline CDR1 reads KGHSH; CDR2 reads LQKENI. The CDR3 sequence is 13 residues long. CDR3 sequence (DNA): TGTGCCAGCTCAATTGGGACTACCTACGAGCAGTACTTC. Encoded protein: CASSIGTTYEQYF. Looking up the rest from reference TRBV18 and TRBJ2-7 gives the full variable domain: NAGVMQNPRHLVRRRGQEARLRCSPMKGHSHVYWYRQLPEEGLKFMVYLQKENIIDESGMPKERFSAEFPKEGPSILRIQQVVRGDSAAYFCASSIGTTYEQYFGPGTRLTVT.

J is TRBJ2-2 and V is TRBV10-1; D may be TRBD2 (6 bases). The V end lost 5 bases, the J end lost 3 bases, and 13 bases lay between the germline ends. The CDR3 contains 15 residues. The germline V gene has CDR1 WNHNN and CDR2 SYGVQD (reference sequence). CDR3 in amino acids: CASSTGVSDTGELFF. Written as DNA, the CDR3 is TGCGCCAGCAGTACGGGGGTATCGGACACCGGGGAGCTGTTTTTT.